The source of this T cell receptor beta chain is a study of regulatory dendritic cells for organ transplantation. Findings and caveats of the study: Naive CD4+ and CD8+ repertoires were highly diverse; memory CD8+ was most oligoclonal. Of resting T cell subsets, memory CD8+ had the most alloreactive clonotypes. Between individuals, the alloreactive memory CD8+ T cell pool differed considerably. Mature dendritic cells appeared to drive more memory CD8+ clonal expansion than regulatory ones.

Profiled with immunoSEQ multiplex PCR; TCRdb holds only in-frame clones, not every one. The sample gives 25,000 to 35,000 clones, nearly 80% of which show up once; about 2% is in the top ten. V was pared by 5 bases and J by 0 bases, with 6 bases of the junction left unmatched. CDR1 is MNHNY and CDR2 is SVGAGI in the germline V gene (reference sequence). The CDR3 contains 15 residues. This clone appeared once. No antigen is known for it. The chain links TRBV6-6 to TRBJ1-2; the match to TRBD1 covers 7 bases. The specimen was memory CD4+ T cells from blood. Subset here: CD45RO+ memory T cells. This sequence originates from a human donor in good health. CDR3 DNA sequence: TGTGCCAGCAGTCCCGACAGGGCGACTAACTATGGCTACACCTTC. As protein: CASSPDRATNYGYTF.